The 5 T cell receptor beta chains presented below share a single source sample, sequenced in a study of blood T cell repertoires in COVID-19 (dated by TCRdb to 2018 to 2020). The library was produced with the immunoSEQ multiplex PCR assay. In TCRdb, the immuneACCESS table is reduced to in-frame sequences with V and J assigned. These tables do not hold every clone; where another copy was compared, an unresolved V gene accounts for under half, and the others remain unexplained. The sample has around 140,000 clones on record, roughly 91% of them singletons. The top ten clonotypes cover 15% to 20% of the sample. Source material: peripheral blood. The receptors stem from a man aged 45-65 years with active or convalescent COVID-19.

The chain uses TRBV7-2 and TRBJ2-1; 8 nucleotides line up with TRBD2. The CDR3 is made up of 14 amino acids. Unmatched junction bases numbered 1, after V lost 0 bases and J lost 6 bases. The germline CDR1 and CDR2 sequences are SGHTA and FQGNSA. For the CDR3, the DNA is TGTGCCAGCAGCTTAGCCGGGAGGGCCAATGAGCAGTTCTTC. As protein: CASSLAGRANEQFF. The entire variable domain, with the rest obtained from reference TRBV7-2 and TRBJ2-1, is as follows: GAGVSQSPSNKVTEKGKDVELRCDPISGHTALYWYRQSLGQGLEFLIYFQGNSAPDKSGLPSDRFSAERTGGSVSTLTIQRTQQEDSAVYLCASSLAGRANEQFFGPGTRLTVL.

This chain links TRBV27 with TRBJ1-4, with a tentative D call TRBD1 (6 bases). V was pared by 0 bases and J by 8 bases, with 19 bases between. This CDR3 has 17 amino acids. CDR1 and CDR2 from the germline V gene are MNHEY and SMNVEV (reference sequence). This CDR3 reads CASSLSRFPGGREKLFF. The CDR3 nucleotides read TGTGCCAGCAGTTTATCGCGCTTTCCGGGGGGGCGAGAAAAACTGTTTTTT.

J is TRBJ1-2 and V is TRBV18; no clear D. V was pared by 0 bases and J by 7 bases, with 15 bases between. Germline V lookup: CDR1 KGHSH, CDR2 LQKENI. The CDR3 sequence is 15 residues long. CDR3 coding DNA: TGTGCCAGCTCACCACCGGATCGGGGAGCAGTTGGCTACACCTTC. Its protein product is CASSPPDRGAVGYTF.

The chain employs TRBV3-1 (or the pseudogene TRBV3-2) and TRBJ2-1; 9 bases align to TRBD2. This CDR3 contains 14 residues. Germline V gene data show CDR1 as LGHDT and CDR2 as YNNKEL (reference sequence). V shed 1 base and J 8 bases; nucleotides not matched to a gene: 3. This chain's CDR3 is CASSQGTSVDEQFF. The CDR3 DNA reads TGTGCCAGCAGCCAAGGGACTAGCGTCGATGAGCAGTTCTTC.

V and J are TRBV5-4 and TRBJ1-1; D unclear. CDR3 length: 15 amino acids. Trimming left V 4 bases short and J 4 bases short, with 17 bases between. The germline V gene has CDR1 SGHNT and CDR2 YYREEE (reference sequence). CDR3 amino acids: CASSEEEGDVTEAFF. In nucleotides, the CDR3 is TGTGCCAGCAGCGAGGAAGAGGGCGACGTCACTGAAGCTTTCTTT. Using reference TRBV5-4 and TRBJ1-1 for the parts outside the CDR3, the full variable domain is ETGVTQSPTHLIKTRGQQVTLRCSSQSGHNTVSWYQQALGQGPQFIFQYYREEENGRGNFPPRFSGLQFPNYSSELNVNALELDDSALYLCASSEEEGDVTEAFFGQGTRLTVV.